The 32 T cell receptor beta chains presented below share a single source sample, sequenced in a study of blood T cell repertoires in COVID-19. The method was immunoSEQ multiplex PCR; TCRdb's version includes in-frame clones alone and lacks a portion of them. The data show about 94,000 clones, with 75% to 85% seen just once and 15% to 20% held by the top ten. Sequenced sample: peripheral blood. These TCRs come from a human donor in a cohort sampled during active COVID-19.

This sequence joins TRBV28 and TRBJ1-2, with unresolved D. Trimming removed 5 bases at V and 8 bases at J, with 18 bases between. The CDR3 covers 14 residues. Germline V gene lookup returns CDR1 MDHEN and CDR2 SYDVKM. Here the CDR3 DNA reads TGTGCCAGCAGTACCACCTCTGTCCCAGGCGGCTACACCTTC. As protein: CASSTTSVPGGYTF.

The chain has TRBV19 and TRBJ1-1; a weak D match, TRBD1 (6 bases). V shed 3 bases and J shed 1 base, with 12 bases lying between them. This CDR3 is built from 15 residues. Per germline, CDR1 LNHDA and CDR2 SQIVND (reference sequence). CDR3 amino acids: CASSIPTGSNTEAFF. CDR3 nucleotides: TGTGCCAGTAGTATCCCTACAGGGTCGAACACTGAAGCTTTCTTT. The full variable domain, with the rest looked up from reference TRBV19 and TRBJ1-1, is DGGITQSPKYLFRKEGQNVTLSCEQNLNHDAMYWYRQDPGQGLRLIYYSQIVNDFQKGDIAEGYSVSREKKESFPLTVTSAQKNPTAFYLCASSIPTGSNTEAFFGQGTRLTVV.

The chain carries TRBV7-8 and TRBJ2-7, with 7 bases aligning to TRBD2. The CDR3 contains 15 residues. Germline V lookup: CDR1 SGHVS, CDR2 FQNEAQ. The trim removed 5 bases at V and 2 bases at J, leaving 9 bases unmatched. CDR3 region: CASSQRPAGPYEQYF. For the CDR3, the DNA is TGTGCCAGCAGCCAGAGGCCAGCGGGGCCCTACGAGCAGTACTTC.

This chain links TRBV9 with TRBJ1-6, with no clear D. V lost 0 bases to trimming and J lost 7 bases, with 11 bases between them. Germline CDR1 SGDLS, CDR2 YYNGEE. The CDR3 is 15 residues long. The CDR3 region has the DNA TGTGCCAGCAGCGTAGGCTGGGAGCCAAATTCACCCCTCCACTTT. Its translation: CASSVGWEPNSPLHF.

V gene TRBV28 combines with J gene TRBJ1-2, with a possible D match to TRBD1 (6 bases). The V gene's germline CDR1 is MDHEN and CDR2 SYDVKM. CDR3 length equals 14 residues. The V end was cut by 6 bases, the J end by 0 bases, with 11 bases between. The CDR3, as DNA: TGTGCCAGCAGGACAGGAGCCACTAACTATGGCTACACCTTC. Translating it yields CASRTGATNYGYTF.

This sequence joins TRBV27 and TRBJ1-1; the match to TRBD1 covers 7 bases. Trimming cost V 3 bases and J 0 bases; bases outside gene matches: 7. CDR3 length: 16 residues. Germline CDR1 is MNHEY and CDR2 is SMNVEV (reference sequence). The CDR3 region has the DNA TGTGCCAGCAGTTTCGAGGGGGCACTTATGAACACTGAAGCTTTCTTT. It codes for CASSFEGALMNTEAFF.

V and J are TRBV12-5 and TRBJ2-7; TRBD2 aligns across 10 bases. This CDR3 spans 17 amino acids. The ends lost 2 bases at V and 6 bases at J; junction bases unmatched: 13. Germline V gives CDR1 LGHNT, CDR2 FRNRAP. CDR3 in amino acids: CASGLQPALAGGCEQYF. The CDR3 DNA is TGTGCTAGTGGTTTGCAACCCGCCTTAGCGGGAGGCTGCGAGCAGTACTTC. The full variable domain, with the rest looked up from reference TRBV12-5 and TRBJ2-7, is DARVTQTPRHKVTEMGQEVTMRCQPILGHNTVFWYRQTMMQGLELLAYFRNRAPLDDSGMPKDRFSAEMPDATLATLKIQPSEPRDSAVYFCASGLQPALAGGCEQYFGPGTRLTVT.

This chain connects TRBV19 to TRBJ1-4, with 12 bases fitting TRBD1. The CDR3 is made up of 14 amino acids. CDR1 is LNHDA and CDR2 is SQIVND in the germline V gene (reference sequence). The ends lost 5 bases at V and 8 bases at J; junction bases unmatched: 3. The CDR3 bases are TGTGCCAGTAGTCTGGGACAGGGGGCGGAAAAACTGTTTTTT. It specifies CASSLGQGAEKLFF.

This rearrangement joins TRBV7-8 to TRBJ2-7, with 8 bases that match TRBD1. V lost 3 bases, J lost 9 bases, and 19 bases stayed unmatched. The CDR3 has 17 amino acids. The germline CDR1 and CDR2 sequences are SGHVS and FQNEAQ. Here the CDR3 DNA reads TGTGCCAGCAGCTTGGCTAGGGGCCGGGACAGGTCTCGGTGGCAGTACTTC. Protein sequence: CASSLARGRDRSRWQYF.

The CDR3 bases are TGCGCCAGCAGCTTGCCCGGGACAGGGGGAACCTACGAGCAGTACTTC. This sequence encodes CASSLPGTGGTYEQYF. The genes are TRBV5-1 and TRBJ2-7, with 11 bases aligning to TRBD1. From germline, CDR1 is SGHRS and CDR2 YFSETQ. The V and J ends lost 1 base and 2 bases, in that order; junction bases with no gene match: 5. The CDR3 covers 16 residues.

The DNA of the CDR3 is TGTGCCAGCAGTCCCCGACAGTATGAGCAGTTCTTC. It yields the protein CASSPRQYEQFF. V and J are TRBV12-3 or TRBV12-4 and TRBJ2-1, with D perhaps matching TRBD1 (5 bases). V was pared by 5 bases and J by 8 bases, with 10 bases between. CDR3 size: 12 residues.

The J gene is TRBJ2-2, the V gene TRBV18; TRBD2 matches at 11 bases. After removal of 4 bases from V and 4 bases from J, the junction contained 2 bases not matched to a gene. CDR1 is KGHSH, CDR2 LQKENI, per germline. CDR3 size: 15 residues. The CDR3 here is CASSQGTSGTGELFF. Here the CDR3 DNA reads TGTGCCAGCTCACAAGGGACTAGCGGCACCGGGGAGCTGTTTTTT.

This clone was recorded once. This chain connects TRBV30 to TRBJ1-2; D not resolved. Trimming shortened V by 3 bases and J by 1 base, and 9 bases separated the two germline ends. The CDR3 consists of 13 residues. In germline, CDR1 is GTSNPN, CDR2 SVGIG (reference sequence). In DNA form, the CDR3 reads TGTGCCTGGAGGCCAGACTTTAACTATGGCTACACCTTC. Translating it yields CAWRPDFNYGYTF.

The V gene is TRBV7-9, the J gene TRBJ2-5; 9 bases match TRBD2. The CDR3 contains 16 residues. Germline V lookup: CDR1 SEHNR, CDR2 FQNEAQ (reference sequence). After removal of 1 base from V and 7 bases from J, the junction contained 10 bases not matched to a gene. CDR3 region: CASSLGSGRTQPTQYF. The CDR3, as DNA: TGTGCCAGCAGCTTAGGGAGCGGGAGGACCCAACCGACCCAGTACTTC.

V usage is TRBV28 and J usage is TRBJ2-5; 13 bases are a match to TRBD2. Germline CDR1 and CDR2: MDHEN and SYDVKM. Trimming took 5 bases from V and 5 from J; bases not matched to a gene: 11. CDR3 length: 17 amino acids. This CDR3 is CASSPRPRLAGGETQYF. DNA for the CDR3: TGTGCCAGCAGTCCACGACCCAGACTAGCGGGAGGCGAGACCCAGTACTTC.

The rearrangement joins TRBV10-3 to TRBJ2-5; TRBD2 matches at 7 bases. The CDR3 consists of 14 residues. V lost 3 bases and J lost 3; bases outside the gene matches: 4. Germline V CDR1 and CDR2: ENHRY, SYGVKD. The CDR3 coding sequence is TGTGCCATCAGTGACGTGGGGGGGAAAGAGACCCAGTACTTC. Translation gives CAISDVGGKETQYF.

J is TRBJ2-7 and V is TRBV5-1; maybe TRBD2 (6 bases). This CDR3 has 14 residues. The germline V gene has CDR1 SGHRS and CDR2 YFSETQ. V lost 6 bases and J lost 7, with 20 bases in between. CDR3 nucleotide sequence: TGCGCCAGCAAAGACTTCCCGGGAGCGGATGAGCAGTACTTC. Protein product: CASKDFPGADEQYF.

The chain uses TRBV7-9 and TRBJ1-1, with a possible D match to TRBD1 (5 bases). Trimming cost V 3 bases and J 1 base, with 12 bases left between them. Germline CDR1 and CDR2: SEHNR and FQNEAQ (reference sequence). CDR3 size: 15 residues. CDR3 in DNA: TGTGCCAGCAGCTTTTATTCCGGACAGAACACTGAAGCTTTCTTT. Protein sequence: CASSFYSGQNTEAFF.

The V call is TRBV7-9, the J call TRBJ2-7; 8 bases match TRBD1. CDR3 length: 14 residues. The junction had 6 bases not matched to a gene; V was cut back by 3 bases and J by 5 bases. Per the germline V gene, CDR1 is SEHNR and CDR2 is FQNEAQ (reference sequence). CDR3 region: CASSLGQATNEQYF. The CDR3 coding sequence is TGTGCCAGCAGCTTGGGACAGGCGACTAACGAGCAGTACTTC.

The V gene is TRBV5-1, the J gene TRBJ1-2, with 10 bases aligning to TRBD1. Unmatched junction bases numbered 10, after V lost 4 bases and J lost 7 bases. This CDR3 comprises 15 residues. CDR1 and CDR2 from the germline V gene are SGHRS and YFSETQ. CDR3 loop: CASSPGTGVESGYTF. CDR3 DNA sequence: TGCGCCAGCAGCCCCGGGACAGGGGTAGAGAGTGGCTACACCTTC.

The table lists this clone with a count of one. V is TRBV6-6 and J is TRBJ1-5; possibly TRBD1 for D (5 bases). V lost 0 bases to trimming and J lost 4 bases, with 7 bases between them. In germline, CDR1 is MNHNY, CDR2 SVGAGI (reference sequence). The CDR3 is 14 residues long. The CDR3 is CASSYSEGNQPQHF. The CDR3 region has the DNA TGTGCCAGCAGTTACTCGGAGGGGAATCAGCCCCAGCATTTT.

This clone has a handful of counts. V usage is TRBV19 and J usage is TRBJ2-3, with a weak D call TRBD1 (5 bases). CDR1 is LNHDA and CDR2 is SQIVND in the germline V gene (reference sequence). The CDR3 loop spans 18 amino acids. V lost 1 base, J lost 1 base, and 18 bases lay in between. Here the CDR3 DNA reads TGTGCCAGTAGTATAGGAAGATACAGGTCTACGGGCACAGATACGCAGTATTTT. It translates to CASSIGRYRSTGTDTQYF.

This clone has more than one count but fewer than ten. The rearrangement joins TRBV20-1 to TRBJ2-1; 7 bases line up with TRBD1. Germline V gene lookup returns CDR1 DFQATT and CDR2 SNEGSKA (reference sequence). The CDR3 covers 12 residues. Losses at the gene ends were 3 bases for V and 8 bases for J; bases not matched to a gene: 4. The CDR3 protein is CSASRGQDEQFF. The CDR3 DNA follows: TGCAGTGCTAGTAGGGGGCAGGATGAGCAGTTCTTC.

The chain has TRBV18 and TRBJ2-7; 8 bases are shared with TRBD1. The CDR3 totals 14 residues. With V trimmed by 1 base and J by 3 bases, 2 bases remained unmatched. Germline V lookup: CDR1 KGHSH, CDR2 LQKENI. The CDR3 nucleotides read TGTGCCAGCTCACCACAGGGACAGGTCTACGAGCAGTACTTC. Its translation: CASSPQGQVYEQYF.

This clone was seen only a few times. This sequence joins TRBV28 and TRBJ1-2; 9 bases are a match to TRBD1. The V gene end was trimmed by 6 bases and the J gene end by 8 bases; junction bases not matched to a gene: 7. CDR1 and CDR2 (germline): MDHEN, SYDVKM. The CDR3 has 13 residues. The DNA for the CDR3 is TGTGCCAGCAGAACCGGGACAGGGATCGGCTACACCTTC. This encodes CASRTGTGIGYTF.

This CDR3 is CASSFQTDTQYF. The CDR3 DNA reads TGTGCCAGCAGTTTTCAGACAGATACGCAGTATTTT. The rearrangement uses TRBV12-3 or TRBV12-4 and TRBJ2-3; no clear D gene. CDR3 length equals 12 residues. The V end was cut by 3 bases, the J end by 3 bases, with 4 bases between.

This chain links TRBV24-1 with TRBJ1-5; TRBD1 might be the D (5 bases). The germline V gene encodes CDR1 KGHDR and CDR2 SFDVKD. This CDR3 spans 15 amino acids. Trimming stripped 4 bases from V and 3 bases from J, with 12 bases between. The DNA for the CDR3 is TGTGCCACCAGTGACCCGCAGGGCACCAATCAGCCCCAGCATTTT. Its protein product is CATSDPQGTNQPQHF.

The rearrangement uses TRBV28 and TRBJ2-7, with 7 bases identical to TRBD1. The CDR3 runs to 14 residues. With 6 bases clipped from V and 6 bases from J, the junction kept 11 bases outside the gene matches. CDR1 is MDHEN, CDR2 SYDVKM, per germline. CDR3 DNA sequence: TGTGCCAGCAGCCAACAGGGGAGTAGTTTCGAGCAGTACTTC. Its protein is CASSQQGSSFEQYF.

This chain connects TRBV7-2 to TRBJ2-3; no firm D call. CDR3 length: 12 amino acids. Trimming stripped 3 bases from V and 4 bases from J, with 5 bases between. CDR1 and CDR2 from the germline V gene are SGHTA and FQGNSA. This chain's CDR3 is CASSFSADTQYF. In DNA, the CDR3 is TGTGCCAGCAGCTTCTCTGCAGATACGCAGTATTTT.

In this sample, this clone turned up once. The CDR3: CSASWVLAGAETQYF. The CDR3 nucleotides are TGCAGTGCTAGTTGGGTACTAGCGGGAGCAGAGACCCAGTACTTC. The chain employs TRBV20-1 and TRBJ2-5; 11 positions agree with TRBD2. There are 15 residues in the CDR3. CDR1 DFQATT and CDR2 SNEGSKA come from the germline V gene (reference sequence). Trimming at V came to 3 bases and at J to 4 bases, leaving 7 bases not matched to a gene.

CDR3 sequence reads: CASSRPGTISYEQYF. As DNA, the CDR3 is TGTGCCAGCAGCCGACCCGGGACTATCTCCTACGAGCAGTACTTC. This chain connects TRBV11-2 to TRBJ2-7; 7 bases map to TRBD2. Looked up from germline, CDR1 is SGHAT and CDR2 is FQNNGV. The CDR3 spans 15 residues. V gave up 5 bases and J gave up 0 bases; unmatched junction bases: 7.

This clone was recorded only once. This rearrangement joins TRBV28 to TRBJ1-5, with a possible D match to TRBD1 (6 bases). Looked up from germline, CDR1 is MDHEN and CDR2 is SYDVKM. The V and J ends lost 3 bases and 2 bases respectively, with 14 bases between them. There are 16 residues in the CDR3. The CDR3 is CASSLGDRSGNQPQHF. CDR3 DNA: TGTGCCAGCAGTTTGGGTGACAGGAGTGGCAATCAGCCCCAGCATTTT.